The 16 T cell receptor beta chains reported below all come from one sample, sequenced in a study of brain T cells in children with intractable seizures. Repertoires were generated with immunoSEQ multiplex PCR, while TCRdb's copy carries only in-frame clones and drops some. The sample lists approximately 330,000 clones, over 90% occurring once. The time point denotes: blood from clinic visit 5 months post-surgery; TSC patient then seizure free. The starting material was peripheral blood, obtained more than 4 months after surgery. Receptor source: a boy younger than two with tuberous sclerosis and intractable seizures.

CDR3 amino acids: CASSPSTEDHTDTQYF. The CDR3 nucleotides are TGTGCCAGCAGTCCCTCGACAGAGGACCACACAGATACGCAGTATTTT. The chain recombines TRBV27 with TRBJ2-3; TRBD1 is a possible D gene (5 bases). CDR1 is MNHEY, CDR2 SMNVEV, per germline (reference sequence). The CDR3 is made up of 16 amino acids. V shed 5 bases and J shed 2 bases, with 17 bases lying between them.

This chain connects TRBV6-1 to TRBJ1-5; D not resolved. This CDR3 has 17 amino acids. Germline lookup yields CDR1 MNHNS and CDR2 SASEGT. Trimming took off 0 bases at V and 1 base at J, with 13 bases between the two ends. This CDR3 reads CASSEAPAQGSNQPQHF. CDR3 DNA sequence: TGTGCCAGCAGTGAAGCGCCCGCCCAAGGGAGCAATCAGCCCCAGCATTTT.

The CDR3 region has the DNA TGTGCCAGCAGGGGTAGCGGGGGGGACACCGGGGAGCTGTTTTTT. Its protein product is CASRGSGGDTGELFF. This rearrangement joins TRBV27 to TRBJ2-2, with 11 bases fitting TRBD2. The J segment lost 3 bases and the V segment lost 6 bases, leaving 3 bases of the junction unmatched. The germline CDR1 and CDR2 sequences are MNHEY and SMNVEV (reference sequence). This CDR3 has 15 residues.

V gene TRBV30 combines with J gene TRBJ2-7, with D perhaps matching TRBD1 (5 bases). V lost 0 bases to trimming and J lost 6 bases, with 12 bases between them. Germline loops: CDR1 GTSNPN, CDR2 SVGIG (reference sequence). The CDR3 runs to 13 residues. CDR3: CAWSVGVVGEQYF. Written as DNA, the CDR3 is TGTGCCTGGAGTGTAGGGGTAGTTGGCGAGCAGTACTTC.

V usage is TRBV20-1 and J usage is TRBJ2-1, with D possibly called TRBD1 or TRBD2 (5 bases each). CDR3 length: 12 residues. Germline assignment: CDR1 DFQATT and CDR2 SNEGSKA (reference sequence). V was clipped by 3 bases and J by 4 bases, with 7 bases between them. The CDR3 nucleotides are TGCAGTGCTAGTGGGGGTTACAATGAGCAGTTCTTC. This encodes CSASGGYNEQFF.

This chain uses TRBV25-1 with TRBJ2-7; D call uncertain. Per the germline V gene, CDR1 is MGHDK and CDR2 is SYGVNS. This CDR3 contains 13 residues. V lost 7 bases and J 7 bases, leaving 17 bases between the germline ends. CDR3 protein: CASTLHGSGEQYF. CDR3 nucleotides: TGTGCCAGCACCCTACACGGGTCTGGGGAGCAGTACTTC.

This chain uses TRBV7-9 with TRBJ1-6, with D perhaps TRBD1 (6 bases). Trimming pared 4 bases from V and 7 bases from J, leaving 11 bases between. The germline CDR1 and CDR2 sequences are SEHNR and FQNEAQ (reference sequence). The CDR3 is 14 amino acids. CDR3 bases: TGTGCCAGCAGCTATGGGACAAGAAATTCACCCCTCCACTTT. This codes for CASSYGTRNSPLHF. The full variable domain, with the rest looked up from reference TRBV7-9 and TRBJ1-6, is DTGVSQNPRHKITKRGQNVTFRCDPISEHNRLYWYRQTLGQGPEFLTYFQNEAQLEKSRLLSDRFSAERPKGSFSTLEIQRTEQGDSAMYLCASSYGTRNSPLHFGNGTRLTVT.

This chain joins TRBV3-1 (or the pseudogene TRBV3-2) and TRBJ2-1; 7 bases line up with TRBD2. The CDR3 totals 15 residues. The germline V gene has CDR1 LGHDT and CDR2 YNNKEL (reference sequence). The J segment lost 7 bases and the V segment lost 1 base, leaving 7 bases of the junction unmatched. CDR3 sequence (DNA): TGTGCCAGCAGCCAAGGCGTGGGAGGGCGGAATGAGCAGTTCTTC. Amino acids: CASSQGVGGRNEQFF.

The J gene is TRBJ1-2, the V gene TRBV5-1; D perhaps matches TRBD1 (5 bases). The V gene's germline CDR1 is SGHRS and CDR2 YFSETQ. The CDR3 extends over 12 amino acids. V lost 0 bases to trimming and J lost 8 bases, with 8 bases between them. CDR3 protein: CASSLGGNGYTF. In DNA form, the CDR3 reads TGCGCCAGCAGCTTGGGGGGGAACGGCTACACCTTC. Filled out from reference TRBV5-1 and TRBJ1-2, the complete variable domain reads KAGVTQTPRYLIKTRGQQVTLSCSPISGHRSVSWYQQTPGQGLQFLFEYFSETQRNKGNFPGRFSGRQFSNSRSEMNVSTLELGDSALYLCASSLGGNGYTFGSGTRLTVV.

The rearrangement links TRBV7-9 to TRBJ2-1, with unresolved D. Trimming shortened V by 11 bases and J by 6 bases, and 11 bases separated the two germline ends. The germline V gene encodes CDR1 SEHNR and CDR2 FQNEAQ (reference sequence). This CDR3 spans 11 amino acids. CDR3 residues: CALQVSNEQFF. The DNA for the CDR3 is TGTGCCTTACAAGTGAGCAATGAGCAGTTCTTC.

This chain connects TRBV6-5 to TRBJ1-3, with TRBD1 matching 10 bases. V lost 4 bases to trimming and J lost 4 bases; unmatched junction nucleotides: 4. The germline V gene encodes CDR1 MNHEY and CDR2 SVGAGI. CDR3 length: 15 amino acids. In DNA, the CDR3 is TGTGCCAGCAGTTCGCCGGGACAGGGGGGAAACACCATATATTTT. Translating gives CASSSPGQGGNTIYF.

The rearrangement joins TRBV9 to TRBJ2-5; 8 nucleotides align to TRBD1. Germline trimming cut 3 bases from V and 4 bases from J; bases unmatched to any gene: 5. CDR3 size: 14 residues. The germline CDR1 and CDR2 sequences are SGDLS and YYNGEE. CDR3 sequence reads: CASSATGVPETQYF. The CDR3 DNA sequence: TGTGCCAGCAGCGCGACAGGGGTCCCAGAGACCCAGTACTTC.

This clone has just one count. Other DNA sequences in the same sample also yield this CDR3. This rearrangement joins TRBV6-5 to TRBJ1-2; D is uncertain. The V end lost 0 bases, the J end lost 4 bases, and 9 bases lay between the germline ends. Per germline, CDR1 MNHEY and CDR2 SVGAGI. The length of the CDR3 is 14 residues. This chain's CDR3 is CASSYSGRPYGYTF. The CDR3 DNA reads TGTGCCAGCAGTTACTCAGGGCGGCCCTATGGCTACACCTTC.

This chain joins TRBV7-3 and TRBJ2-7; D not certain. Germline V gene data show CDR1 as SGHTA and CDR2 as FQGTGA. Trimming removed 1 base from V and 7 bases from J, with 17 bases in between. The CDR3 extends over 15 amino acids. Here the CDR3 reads CASSLSKDPPGEQYF. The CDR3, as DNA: TGTGCCAGCAGCTTAAGTAAGGACCCTCCAGGAGAGCAGTACTTC.

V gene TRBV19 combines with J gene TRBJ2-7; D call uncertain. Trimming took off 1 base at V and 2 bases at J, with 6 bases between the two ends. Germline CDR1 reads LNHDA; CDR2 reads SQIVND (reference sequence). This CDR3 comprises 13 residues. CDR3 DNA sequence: TGTGCCAGTAGTATAGGAATCACCTACGAGCAGTACTTC. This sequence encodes CASSIGITYEQYF. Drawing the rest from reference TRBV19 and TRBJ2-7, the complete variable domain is DGGITQSPKYLFRKEGQNVTLSCEQNLNHDAMYWYRQDPGQGLRLIYYSQIVNDFQKGDIAEGYSVSREKKESFPLTVTSAQKNPTAFYLCASSIGITYEQYFGPGTRLTVT.

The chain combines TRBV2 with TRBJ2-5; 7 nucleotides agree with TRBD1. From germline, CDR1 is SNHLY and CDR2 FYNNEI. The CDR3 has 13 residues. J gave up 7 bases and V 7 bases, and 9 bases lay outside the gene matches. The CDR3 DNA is TGTGCCAGCACAAGGACAGGATCGGGGACCCAGTACTTC. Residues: CASTRTGSGTQYF.